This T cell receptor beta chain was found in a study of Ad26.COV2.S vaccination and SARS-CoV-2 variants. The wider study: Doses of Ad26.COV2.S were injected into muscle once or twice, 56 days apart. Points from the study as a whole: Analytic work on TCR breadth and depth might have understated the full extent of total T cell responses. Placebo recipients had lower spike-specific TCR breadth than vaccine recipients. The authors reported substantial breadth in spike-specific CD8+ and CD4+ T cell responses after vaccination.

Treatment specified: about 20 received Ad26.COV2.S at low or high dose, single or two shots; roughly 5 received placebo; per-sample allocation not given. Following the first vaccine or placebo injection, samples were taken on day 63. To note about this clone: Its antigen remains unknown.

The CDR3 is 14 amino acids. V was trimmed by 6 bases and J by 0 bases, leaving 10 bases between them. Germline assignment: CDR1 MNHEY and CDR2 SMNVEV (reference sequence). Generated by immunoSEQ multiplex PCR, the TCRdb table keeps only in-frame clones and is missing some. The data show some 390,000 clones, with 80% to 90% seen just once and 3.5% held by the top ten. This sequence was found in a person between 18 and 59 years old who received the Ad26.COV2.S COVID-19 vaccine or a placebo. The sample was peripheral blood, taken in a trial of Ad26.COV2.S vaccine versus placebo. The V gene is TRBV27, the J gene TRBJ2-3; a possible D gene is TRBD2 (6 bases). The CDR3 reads CASSVSGSTDTQYF. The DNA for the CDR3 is TGTGCCAGCAGCGTCAGCGGGAGCACAGATACGCAGTATTTT.